A selection of T cell receptor beta chains follows, all from one sample in a study of shared T cell receptors in the human thymus. Clones were read by immunoSEQ multiplex PCR, and TCRdb kept only the in-frame ones, dropping some. The profile covers approximately 580,000 clones, with more than 75% appearing a single time and about 0.014% taken by the ten largest. This same sample was also part of a study on human thymus T cells.

The sequenced sample consisted of thymocytes. The source is a boy under two years old with a congenital heart defect. The CDR3 runs from the conserved cysteine through the conserved F or W. Each record gives: V gene, J gene, D gene, clone size, CDR3 DNA, CDR3 protein. D genes are given only for firm matches. Size is omitted from some rows. Given values are once, few, many or a class for expanded clones.

V gene: TRBV30
J gene: TRBJ2-4
D gene: TRBD2
clone size: NA
CDR3 DNA: TGTGCCTGGAGTGTACGTGGACTAGCGGGAGGACTAGCCAAAAACATTCAGTACTTC
CDR3 protein: CAWSVRGLAGGLAKNIQYF

V gene: TRBV7-8
J gene: TRBJ2-1
D gene: NA
clone size: NA
CDR3 DNA: TGTGCCAGCAGCTTAGCTCGGTTAACCTACAATGAGCAGTTCTTC
CDR3 protein: CASSLARLTYNEQFF

V gene: TRBV6-5
J gene: TRBJ1-3
D gene: NA
clone size: NA
CDR3 DNA: TGTGCCAGCACCTCAGGTGGGAACACCATATATTTT
CDR3 protein: CASTSGGNTIYF

V gene: TRBV12-5
J gene: TRBJ1-3
D gene: NA
clone size: NA
CDR3 DNA: TGTGCTAGTGGTCATCCCTGGGGAGGGACGCACTCTGGAAACACCATATATTTT
CDR3 protein: CASGHPWGGTHSGNTIYF

V gene: TRBV6-1
J gene: TRBJ2-3
D gene: NA
clone size: NA
CDR3 DNA: TGTGCCAGCAGTGAGACAGGAGGCACAGATACGCAGTATTTT
CDR3 protein: CASSETGGTDTQYF

V gene: TRBV4-3
J gene: TRBJ2-1
D gene: TRBD2
clone size: NA
CDR3 DNA: TGCGCCAGCAGCCAAGATCCGGGACTAGCCTGTGAGCAGTTCTTC
CDR3 protein: CASSQDPGLACEQFF

V gene: TRBV10-3
J gene: TRBJ2-1
D gene: TRBD2
clone size: NA
CDR3 DNA: TGTGCCGCCTCCCCGGGACTAGCGGCGCACGGGGCCTACAATGAGCAGTTCTTC
CDR3 protein: CAASPGLAAHGAYNEQFF

V gene: TRBV11-2
J gene: TRBJ2-1
D gene: NA
clone size: NA
CDR3 DNA: TGTGCCAGCAGCTTGGGGGGTCTGAGGTTCGACCACAATGAGCAGTTCTTC
CDR3 protein: CASSLGGLRFDHNEQFF

V gene: TRBV9
J gene: TRBJ2-1
D gene: TRBD2
clone size: NA
CDR3 DNA: TGTGCCAGCAGCATTACTAGCGCCAATGAGCAGTTCTTC
CDR3 protein: CASSITSANEQFF

V gene: TRBV4-3
J gene: TRBJ2-7
D gene: NA
clone size: NA
CDR3 DNA: TGCGCCAGCTCCCCTTGGGGGGGGCTCTACGAGCAGTACTTC
CDR3 protein: CASSPWGGLYEQYF

V gene: TRBV15
J gene: TRBJ2-2
D gene: TRBD2
clone size: NA
CDR3 DNA: TGTGCCACCAGCAGAGACGCGGGAAAATCTAGCGGGAGGGTGGAGGAGCTGTTTTTT
CDR3 protein: CATSRDAGKSSGRVEELFF

V gene: TRBV5-1
J gene: TRBJ2-7
D gene: NA
clone size: NA
CDR3 DNA: TGCGCCAGCAGCCTCTCGTATAGCTACGAGCAGTACTTC
CDR3 protein: CASSLSYSYEQYF

V gene: TRBV29-1
J gene: TRBJ2-1
D gene: TRBD1
clone size: NA
CDR3 DNA: TGCAGCGTTGAAGATCGGGAAGTGGACAGGGGTTACAATGAGCAGTTCTTC
CDR3 protein: CSVEDREVDRGYNEQFF

V gene: TRBV7-9
J gene: TRBJ2-5
D gene: TRBD2
clone size: NA
CDR3 DNA: TGTGCCAGCAGCTTAGCGACCGGGAGGGAGACCCAGTACTTC
CDR3 protein: CASSLATGRETQYF

V gene: TRBV5-6
J gene: TRBJ1-1
D gene: TRBD1
clone size: NA
CDR3 DNA: TGTGCCAGCAGCTTCCGTACCCGGGACAGGAACACTGAAGCTTTCTTT
CDR3 protein: CASSFRTRDRNTEAFF

V gene: TRBV4-3
J gene: TRBJ1-1
D gene: NA
clone size: NA
CDR3 DNA: TGCGCCAGCAGCCAAGTCGGTACAGACCCCGGGAACACTGAAGCTTTCTTT
CDR3 protein: CASSQVGTDPGNTEAFF

V gene: TRBV6-6
J gene: TRBJ1-2
D gene: TRBD1
clone size: once
CDR3 DNA: TGTGCCAGCAACAGGGGCGACTATGGCTACACCTTC
CDR3 protein: CASNRGDYGYTF

V gene: TRBV4-1
J gene: TRBJ2-1
D gene: NA
clone size: NA
CDR3 DNA: TGCGCCAGCAGCCAAGAGGGAGGGGGGTACAATGAGCAGTTCTTC
CDR3 protein: CASSQEGGGYNEQFF

V gene: TRBV6-1
J gene: TRBJ2-7
D gene: TRBD1
clone size: NA
CDR3 DNA: TGTGCCAGCAGTGGGACTCCGGGACAGGAACACTACGAGCAGTACTTC
CDR3 protein: CASSGTPGQEHYEQYF

V gene: TRBV11-2
J gene: TRBJ2-6
D gene: TRBD2
clone size: NA
CDR3 DNA: TGTGCCAGCAGCTTGTACCTAGCGGACCTCTCTGGGGCCAACGTCCTGACTTTC
CDR3 protein: CASSLYLADLSGANVLTF

V gene: TRBV4-2
J gene: TRBJ2-1
D gene: TRBD2
clone size: few
CDR3 DNA: TGTGCCAGCAGCCAACTCGACCCTAGCGGGAGGTACAATGAGCAGTTCTTC
CDR3 protein: CASSQLDPSGRYNEQFF

V gene: TRBV6-6
J gene: TRBJ1-5
D gene: TRBD1
clone size: NA
CDR3 DNA: TGTGCCAGCAGTTACGCGGACAGGGTTGGGCAGCCCCAGCATTTT
CDR3 protein: CASSYADRVGQPQHF

V gene: TRBV5-4
J gene: TRBJ1-2
D gene: TRBD1
clone size: few
CDR3 DNA: TGTGCCAGCAGCCAAAAGCGACAGGGCGGGGACTATGGCTACACCTTC
CDR3 protein: CASSQKRQGGDYGYTF

V gene: TRBV6-5
J gene: TRBJ2-7
D gene: TRBD1
clone size: once
CDR3 DNA: TGTGCCAGCAGTGGGGGGACAGGGAGGGCCGAGCAGTACTTC
CDR3 protein: CASSGGTGRAEQYF

V gene: TRBV5-6
J gene: TRBJ2-1
D gene: TRBD2
clone size: NA
CDR3 DNA: TGTGCCAGCAGCTTGGGAGAAACTCGGACTAGCGGGAGGGCCCATGAGCAGTTCTTC
CDR3 protein: CASSLGETRTSGRAHEQFF

V gene: TRBV4-2
J gene: TRBJ2-7
D gene: NA
clone size: NA
CDR3 DNA: TGTGCCAGCAGCCCGGGACTTCCAAGGGAGCAGTACTTC
CDR3 protein: CASSPGLPREQYF

V gene: TRBV5-6
J gene: TRBJ2-3
D gene: TRBD2
clone size: few
CDR3 DNA: TGTGCCAGCAGACCGGAGGGACTAGCGGGAGGGCTCCCAGATACGCAGTATTTT
CDR3 protein: CASRPEGLAGGLPDTQYF

V gene: TRBV6-1
J gene: TRBJ1-5
D gene: TRBD1
clone size: NA
CDR3 DNA: TGTGCCAGCAGGAAGACAGGGGATCAGCCCCAGCATTTT
CDR3 protein: CASRKTGDQPQHF

V gene: TRBV4-2
J gene: TRBJ2-1
D gene: NA
clone size: NA
CDR3 DNA: TGTGCCAGCAGCCAAGATACTGGAGGCCATGAGCAGTTCTTC
CDR3 protein: CASSQDTGGHEQFF

V gene: TRBV27
J gene: TRBJ2-3
D gene: NA
clone size: NA
CDR3 DNA: TGTGCCAGCAGTTTACTGAAGCGGGGCACAGATACGCAGTATTTT
CDR3 protein: CASSLLKRGTDTQYF

V gene: TRBV30
J gene: TRBJ1-1
D gene: NA
clone size: NA
CDR3 DNA: TGTGCCTGGAGTCCCCAGACGGGGAACACTGAAGCTTTCTTT
CDR3 protein: CAWSPQTGNTEAFF

V gene: TRBV9
J gene: TRBJ2-2
D gene: NA
clone size: NA
CDR3 DNA: TGTGCCAGCAGCGCCAGGGCGGCGAACACCGGGGAGCTGTTTTTT
CDR3 protein: CASSARAANTGELFF

V gene: TRBV10-2
J gene: TRBJ2-1
D gene: TRBD2
clone size: NA
CDR3 DNA: TGCGCCAGCAGTCGTCAAACTAGCGGGAATGACAATGAGCAGTTCTTC
CDR3 protein: CASSRQTSGNDNEQFF

V gene: TRBV4-1
J gene: TRBJ2-1
D gene: NA
clone size: NA
CDR3 DNA: TGCGCCAGCAGCCAAGGGGGGGAAGATGAGCAGTTCTTC
CDR3 protein: CASSQGGEDEQFF

V gene: TRBV30
J gene: TRBJ2-5
D gene: NA
clone size: NA
CDR3 DNA: TGTGCCTGGAGTGCGTCTTGGGCGGGCGTGTTAGAGACCCAGTACTTC
CDR3 protein: CAWSASWAGVLETQYF

V gene: TRBV12-5
J gene: TRBJ2-7
D gene: NA
clone size: NA
CDR3 DNA: TGTGCTAGTGGTGGACTCCCCGGGACCTACGAGCAGTACTTC
CDR3 protein: CASGGLPGTYEQYF

V gene: TRBV5-4
J gene: TRBJ2-7
D gene: TRBD2
clone size: NA
CDR3 DNA: TGTGCCAGCAGCTCCGGACTAGCGGGAACCATCACCTACGAGCAGTACTTC
CDR3 protein: CASSSGLAGTITYEQYF

V gene: TRBV6-1
J gene: TRBJ1-4
D gene: NA
clone size: NA
CDR3 DNA: TGTGCCAGCAGTAGCTGGACACGACTTAATGAAAAACTGTTTTTT
CDR3 protein: CASSSWTRLNEKLFF

V gene: TRBV5-1
J gene: TRBJ2-1
D gene: TRBD1
clone size: NA
CDR3 DNA: TGCGCCAGCAGCTTGGGGGACAGGTCTAACGATGAGCAGTTCTTC
CDR3 protein: CASSLGDRSNDEQFF

V gene: TRBV19
J gene: TRBJ2-6
D gene: NA
clone size: NA
CDR3 DNA: TGTGCCTCGTTGAGGCTGCACGGGGCCAACGTCCTGACTTTC
CDR3 protein: CASLRLHGANVLTF

V gene: TRBV19
J gene: TRBJ2-1
D gene: NA
clone size: NA
CDR3 DNA: TGTGCCAGTAGTAAGCGCGATGGTAGGGGCAATGAGCAGTTCTTC
CDR3 protein: CASSKRDGRGNEQFF

V gene: TRBV18
J gene: TRBJ1-1
D gene: TRBD1
clone size: NA
CDR3 DNA: TGTGCCAGCTCATCTGGACAGGGGAACACTGAAGCTTTCTTT
CDR3 protein: CASSSGQGNTEAFF

V gene: TRBV7-6
J gene: TRBJ2-7
D gene: NA
clone size: NA
CDR3 DNA: TGTGCCAGCAGCTTAAGGAGCGCGACTCTTCCCTACGAGCAGTACTTC
CDR3 protein: CASSLRSATLPYEQYF

V gene: TRBV4-1
J gene: TRBJ1-1
D gene: NA
clone size: once
CDR3 DNA: TGCGCCAGCAGCCCCCTTTGGAGGGAGGGCACTGAAGCTTTCTTT
CDR3 protein: CASSPLWREGTEAFF

V gene: TRBV11-1
J gene: TRBJ2-7
D gene: NA
clone size: NA
CDR3 DNA: TGTGCCAGCAGTTACCCCCAGGGGCGCGAGCAGTACTTC
CDR3 protein: CASSYPQGREQYF

V gene: TRBV6-1
J gene: TRBJ2-7
D gene: NA
clone size: NA
CDR3 DNA: TGTGCCAGCAAAATTGGCGGGCGGGTTCACGAGCAGTACTTC
CDR3 protein: CASKIGGRVHEQYF

V gene: TRBV5-8
J gene: TRBJ2-1
D gene: TRBD2
clone size: NA
CDR3 DNA: TGTGCCAGCAGCGGGCGACTAGCGGGAGCACTTCCGGGGTACAATGAGCAGTTCTTC
CDR3 protein: CASSGRLAGALPGYNEQFF

V gene: TRBV4-3
J gene: TRBJ2-7
D gene: NA
clone size: NA
CDR3 DNA: TGCGCCAGCAGCCAAGAGGTGTTCATGTCCGGGCAGTACTTC
CDR3 protein: CASSQEVFMSGQYF

V gene: TRBV10-3
J gene: TRBJ1-1
D gene: NA
clone size: NA
CDR3 DNA: TGTGCCATCAGTGAGTCGTGCGGGCGCCCGGGCACTGAAGCTTTCTTT
CDR3 protein: CAISESCGRPGTEAFF

V gene: TRBV14
J gene: TRBJ1-5
D gene: NA
clone size: NA
CDR3 DNA: TGTGCCAGCAGCCAGGGGGCCTCCAATCAGCCCCAGCATTTT
CDR3 protein: CASSQGASNQPQHF

V gene: TRBV28
J gene: TRBJ2-1
D gene: NA
clone size: NA
CDR3 DNA: TGTGCCAGCAGCCGTGACAGAGGCAACAATGAGCAGTTCTTC
CDR3 protein: CASSRDRGNNEQFF

V gene: TRBV30
J gene: TRBJ2-7
D gene: NA
clone size: NA
CDR3 DNA: TGTGCCTGGAACTTTCAGCGATCGAGCTCCTACGAGCAGTACTTC
CDR3 protein: CAWNFQRSSSYEQYF

V gene: TRBV6-5
J gene: TRBJ2-7
D gene: NA
clone size: few
CDR3 DNA: TGTGCCAGCAGTTACTCACAGGGATGGTACGAGCAGTACTTC
CDR3 protein: CASSYSQGWYEQYF

V gene: TRBV15
J gene: TRBJ2-7
D gene: NA
clone size: NA
CDR3 DNA: TGTGCCACCAGCGGACGGGGACTGCCTCCCTACGAGCAGTACTTC
CDR3 protein: CATSGRGLPPYEQYF

V gene: TRBV4-3
J gene: TRBJ2-5
D gene: TRBD1
clone size: few
CDR3 DNA: TGCGCCAGCAGCCTTCCGGGACAGCGAGAGACCCAGTACTTC
CDR3 protein: CASSLPGQRETQYF

V gene: TRBV10-3
J gene: TRBJ2-7
D gene: NA
clone size: NA
CDR3 DNA: TGTGCCATCTCCGAGGGAGGGGGACCCGGTTTCGAGCAGTACTTC
CDR3 protein: CAISEGGGPGFEQYF

V gene: TRBV27
J gene: TRBJ2-7
D gene: TRBD2
clone size: NA
CDR3 DNA: TGTGCCAGCAGTTCAACCACCGGGGGGAACTACGAGCAGTACTTC
CDR3 protein: CASSSTTGGNYEQYF